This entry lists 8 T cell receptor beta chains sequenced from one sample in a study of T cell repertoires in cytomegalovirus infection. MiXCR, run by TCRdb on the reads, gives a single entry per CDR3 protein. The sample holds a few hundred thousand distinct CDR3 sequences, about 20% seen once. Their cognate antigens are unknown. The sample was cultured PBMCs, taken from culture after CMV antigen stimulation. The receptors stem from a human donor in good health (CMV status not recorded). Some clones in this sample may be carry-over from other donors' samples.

Here the CDR3 reads CASRLTGGWYNEQFF. The DNA for the CDR3 is TGTGCCAGCAGACTTACAGGGGGCTGGTACAATGAGCAGTTCTTC. The chain employs TRBV6-1 and TRBJ2-1, with 9 bases fitting TRBD1. V shed 6 bases and J 4 bases; nucleotides not matched to a gene: 7. The CDR3 consists of 15 residues. The V gene's germline CDR1 is MNHNS and CDR2 SASEGT.

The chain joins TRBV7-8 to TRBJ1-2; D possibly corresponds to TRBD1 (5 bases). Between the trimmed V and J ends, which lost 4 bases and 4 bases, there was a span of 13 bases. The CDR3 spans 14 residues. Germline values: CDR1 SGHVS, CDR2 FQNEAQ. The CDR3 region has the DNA TGTGCCAGCAGCTCCGGAGGGGTGGGCTATGGCTACACCTTC. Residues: CASSSGGVGYGYTF.

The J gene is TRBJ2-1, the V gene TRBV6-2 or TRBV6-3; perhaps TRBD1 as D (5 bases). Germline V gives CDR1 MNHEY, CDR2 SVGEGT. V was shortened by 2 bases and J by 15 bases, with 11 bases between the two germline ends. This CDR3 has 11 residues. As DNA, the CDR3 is TGTGCCAGCAGTTACGGGGTAAGGGGGTTCTTC. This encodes CASSYGVRGFF.

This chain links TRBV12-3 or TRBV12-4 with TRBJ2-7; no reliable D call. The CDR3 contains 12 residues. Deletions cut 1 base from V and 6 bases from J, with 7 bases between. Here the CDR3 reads CASSLGLGEQYV. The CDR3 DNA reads TGTGCCAGCAGTTTAGGACTGGGCGAGCAGTACGTC.

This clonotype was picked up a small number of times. CDR3 DNA: TGTGCCAGCAGCCTAAGTTTGGGACTAGCGGGAGCCTTAGGTGGAAACATTCAGTACTTC. It specifies CASSLSLGLAGALGGNIQYF. The V and J genes are TRBV3-1 and TRBJ2-4; 14 bases agree with TRBD2. V shed 4 bases and J 6 bases; nucleotides not matched to a gene: 17. The germline CDR1 and CDR2 sequences are LGHDT and YNNKEL (reference sequence). The CDR3 runs to 20 residues.

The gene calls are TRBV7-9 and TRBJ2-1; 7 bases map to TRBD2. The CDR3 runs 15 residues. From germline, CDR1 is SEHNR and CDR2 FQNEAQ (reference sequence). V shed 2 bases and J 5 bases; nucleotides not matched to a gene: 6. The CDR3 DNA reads TGTGCCAGCAGCTTAATCGGGAGCGGGAACAATGAGCAGTTCTTC. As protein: CASSLIGSGNNEQFF.

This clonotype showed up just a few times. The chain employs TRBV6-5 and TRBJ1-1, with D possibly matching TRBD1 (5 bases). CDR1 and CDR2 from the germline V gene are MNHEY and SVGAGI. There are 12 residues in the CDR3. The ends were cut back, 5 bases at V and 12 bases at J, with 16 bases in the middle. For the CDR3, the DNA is TGTGCCAGCAGTCCCGGAGGGGTGGTAACTTTCTTT. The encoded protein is CASSPGGVVTFF.

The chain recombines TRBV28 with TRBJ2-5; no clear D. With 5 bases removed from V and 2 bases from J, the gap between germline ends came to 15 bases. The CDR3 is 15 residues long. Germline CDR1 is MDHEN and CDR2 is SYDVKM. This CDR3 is CASSNAGIRQETQYF. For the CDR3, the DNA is TGTGCCAGCAGTAATGCAGGAATTCGGCAAGAGACCCAGTACTTC.